This T cell receptor (beta chain) appears in the sequencing data of a study of Ad26.COV2.S vaccination and SARS-CoV-2 variants. Regarding the study as a whole: Substantial breadth was reportedly displayed by spike-specific CD8+ and CD4+ T cell responses after vaccination.

In the case of this clone: As yet, its antigen is unknown.

As to treatment: roughly 20 received Ad26.COV2.S at low or high dose, single or two shots; roughly five received placebo; per-sample allocation not given. Day 63 after the first vaccine or placebo injection was the time point for sampling. An 18-55-year-old adult in Boston served as donor. Participants' vaccine, an Ad26 vector, delivered Wuhan-strain SARS-CoV-2 spike. The repertoire was sequenced with immunoSEQ multiplex PCR; TCRdb's copy has only in-frame clones and lacks some. This table has about 320,000 clones, around 85% appearing once. The sample consisted of peripheral blood, taken in a trial of Ad26.COV2.S vaccine versus placebo. The sequence derives from a person aged 18-60 years who received the Ad26.COV2.S COVID-19 vaccine or a placebo.

DNA of the CDR3: TGCGCCAGCAGCCGTCTGGGACTAGCGGCCTACGAGCAGTACTTC. This gives the protein CASSRLGLAAYEQYF. The chain employs TRBV5-1 and TRBJ2-7, with 11 positions matching TRBD2. CDR1 is SGHRS and CDR2 is YFSETQ in the germline V gene. The CDR3 sequence is 15 residues long. The V gene end was trimmed by 4 bases and the J gene end by 2 bases; junction bases not matched to a gene: 5.